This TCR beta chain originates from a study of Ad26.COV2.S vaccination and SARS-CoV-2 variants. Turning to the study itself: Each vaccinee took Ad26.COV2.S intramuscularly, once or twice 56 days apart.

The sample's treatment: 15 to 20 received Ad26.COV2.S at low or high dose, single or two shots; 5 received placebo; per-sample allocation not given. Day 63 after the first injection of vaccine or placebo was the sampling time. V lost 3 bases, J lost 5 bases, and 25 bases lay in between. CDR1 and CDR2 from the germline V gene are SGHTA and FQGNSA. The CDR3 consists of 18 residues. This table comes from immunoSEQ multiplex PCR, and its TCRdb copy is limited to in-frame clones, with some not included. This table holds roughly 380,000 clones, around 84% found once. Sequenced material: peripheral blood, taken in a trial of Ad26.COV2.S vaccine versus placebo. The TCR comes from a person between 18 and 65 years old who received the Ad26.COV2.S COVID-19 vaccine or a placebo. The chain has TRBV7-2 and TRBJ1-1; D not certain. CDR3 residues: CASSLAPGRDFSVTEAFF. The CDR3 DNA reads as TGTGCCAGCAGCTTGGCTCCTGGGAGGGATTTCTCGGTTACTGAAGCTTTCTTT.